This paragraph covers one T cell receptor beta chain sequence. Its antigen is not yet known. Base qualities are not provided; no much larger clone lies one nucleotide away. This record belongs to a study of blood T cell repertoires in COVID-19 (dated by TCRdb to the early 2020s). The study in broad terms: Samples covering the acute and convalescent phases of COVID-19 were provided by collaborators in the United States, Italy and Spain. A de-identified subject ID, COVID-19 status, age in years and sex were almost always included in the sample metadata. The samples were drawn from the first 160 participants of the ongoing ImmuneRACE study and from 1,254 subjects provided by 6 global collaborators. The repertoires were released in a freely available public database meant as a resource for research on the immune response to SARS-CoV-2. The prospective study material was composed of cDNA or gDNA derived from T cells, B-cell-depleted T cells, or PBMCs. The dataset comprised deeply sampled blood TCRbeta repertoires from subjects exposed to, actively infected with, or recovered from COVID-19. Where available, HLA class I and class II types were taken from metadata supplied by the sample provider and were not determined by assay-based typing. The paper as a whole reports these results and caveats: The amount of clinical and demographic metadata varied by source and participant and was provided uncurated.

Spanning cysteine to phenylalanine, the CDR3 consists of 17 amino acids. Only the CDR3 DNA is retained, 51 bases long and in frame from the first base. From the germline V gene (reference sequence), CDR1 is MNHEY and CDR2 is SMNVEV. V drops 3 bases and J drops 1 base, leaving 17 bases in between. In the prospective study, participants were roughly 18 to 95 years old, resided in approximately 22 geographic areas of the United States, and were enrolled through a virtual design. To assign participants to cohorts, the prospective study relied on clinical history that participants themselves reported in a screening survey and a study questionnaire. In the prospective study, whole blood, serum and a nasopharyngeal or oropharyngeal swab were collected from each participant by mobile phlebotomists. Participants in the prospective study had the option to provide additional blood draws and questionnaires over a roughly 2-month period. Before DNA extraction, blood samples from the prospective study were shipped at room temperature or frozen.

The immunoSEQ Assay, a bias-controlled multiplex PCR, was used to amplify TCRbeta CDR3 regions from genomic DNA. Per the original workflow: The number of nucleated cells in each sample was estimated by amplification of reference gene primers within the assay. Sequence reads were collapsed and filtered to measure the absolute abundance of every unique TCRbeta CDR3 rearrangement. Productive Simpson clonality was computed per sample as the square root of Simpson's diversity index over productive rearrangements. Drawn from immuneACCESS, this table holds only the in-frame rearrangements with V and J called that TCRdb kept. Clones are partly lost; checked studies trace under half to an unresolved V gene and leave the rest unexplained. V and J calls plus clone size are reproduced from that table; the DNA served to infer D and trimming. Present in this sample are about 200,000 clones, 70% to 85% of which were seen just once. 4% to 6.5% of the sample rests with the top ten.

The material sequenced was PBMCs or T cells enriched from blood (not recorded which). This receptor chain uses TRBV27 and TRBJ2-3; TRBD2 might be the D gene, on 7 matching bases. The TCR originated in a woman aged 60-75 years with acute COVID-19. The sequenced DNA: TGTGCCAGCAGTTTGGCGGGGGCCCTTTCCCGCACAGATACGCAGTATTTT. It is translated as CASSLAGALSRTDTQYF.